The T cell receptor (beta chain) described here comes from a study of T cell clones after liver transplantation. Study information: Tolerance: complete withdrawal held at least one year, liver enzymes staying within twice normal.

Sequenced by immunoSEQ multiplex PCR; TCRdb stores in-frame clones only, minus some. The repertoire holds roughly 97,000 clones, with 82% as singletons. A note on this clone: Its cognate antigen is unknown.

Sorting of unstimulated PBMCs yielded separate CD3+CD4+ and CD3+CD8+ fractions. From germline, CDR1 is MNHEY and CDR2 SMNVEV (reference sequence). The V and J ends lost 7 bases and 5 bases respectively, with 8 bases between them. The CDR3 consists of 11 residues. Study findings and constraints: In a couple of subjects, few donor cells limited the measurable donor-reactive repertoire.

Here the sequenced sample was CD4+ T cells from blood, taken before liver transplant. This rearrangement joins TRBV27 to TRBJ1-1; D not certain. The clonotype originates from a human donor who received a liver transplant. The CDR3 is CASKARTEAFF. The CDR3 DNA sequence: TGTGCCAGCAAGGCTAGGACTGAAGCTTTCTTT.